This record concerns one T cell receptor (beta chain) sequence. Its antigen is not known. The conserved phenylalanine or tryptophan is not found at the CDR3 terminus, so this likely reflects a read error. The V gene lost 5 bases and the J gene lost 11 bases, with 22 bases spanning the gap. CDR3 size: 16 residues. The germline V gene encodes CDR1 ENHRY and CDR2 SYGVKD. The table came from immunoSEQ multiplex PCR; TCRdb's copy has only in-frame clones and leaves some out. The sample holds 2 million to 2.5 million clones, approximately 96% seen once. The sample is drawn from a study of shared clonotypes between healthy human individuals. Study results and caveats: Donor clonotype sharing was expected to depend on sequencing depth. Naive subsets, compared against memory subsets, generally had larger estimated richness values.

The source of this sequence is a man between 18 and 35 years old in good health. The sample taken for sequencing was naive CD4+ T cells sorted from blood. Subset reported: CD45RA+ positively selected. The chain is built from TRBV10-3 and TRBJ1-6; a possible D gene is TRBD1 (5 bases). As DNA, the CDR3 is TGTGCCATCAGTAGAAAAAGGGGTACACCATCGGCACCCCTCCACCTT. This sequence encodes CAISRKRGTPSAPLHL.